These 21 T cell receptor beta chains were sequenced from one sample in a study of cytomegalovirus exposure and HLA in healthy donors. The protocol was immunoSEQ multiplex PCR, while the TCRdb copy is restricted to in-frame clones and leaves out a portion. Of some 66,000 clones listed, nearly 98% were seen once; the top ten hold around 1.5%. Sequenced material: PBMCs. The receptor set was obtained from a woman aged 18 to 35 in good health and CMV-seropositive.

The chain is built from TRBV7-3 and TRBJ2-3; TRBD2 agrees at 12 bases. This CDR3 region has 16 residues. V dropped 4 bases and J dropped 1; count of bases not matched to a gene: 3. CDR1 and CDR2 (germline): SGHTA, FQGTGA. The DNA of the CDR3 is TGTGCCAGCAGCTCGAGACTAGCGGGAGGCACAGATACGCAGTATTTT. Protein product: CASSSRLAGGTDTQYF.

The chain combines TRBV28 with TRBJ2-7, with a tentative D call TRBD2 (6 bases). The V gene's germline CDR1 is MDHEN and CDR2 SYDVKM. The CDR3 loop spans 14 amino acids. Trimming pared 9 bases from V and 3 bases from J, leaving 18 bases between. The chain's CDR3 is CASQGLPLHYEQYF. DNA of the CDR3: TGTGCCAGTCAGGGACTTCCGCTCCACTACGAGCAGTACTTC.

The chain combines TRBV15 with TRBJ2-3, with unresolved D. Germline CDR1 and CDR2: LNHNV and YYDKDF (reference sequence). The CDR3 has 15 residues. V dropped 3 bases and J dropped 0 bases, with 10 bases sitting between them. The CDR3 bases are TGTGCCACCAGCAGGCTGGCGACTAGCACAGATACGCAGTATTTT. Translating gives CATSRLATSTDTQYF.

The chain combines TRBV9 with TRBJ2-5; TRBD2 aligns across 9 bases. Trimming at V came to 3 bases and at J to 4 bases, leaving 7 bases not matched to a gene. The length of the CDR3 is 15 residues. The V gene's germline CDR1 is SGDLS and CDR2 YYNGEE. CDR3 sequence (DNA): TGTGCCAGCAGCGGAAAAGGTAGCGGGGGAGAGACCCAGTACTTC. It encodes CASSGKGSGGETQYF.

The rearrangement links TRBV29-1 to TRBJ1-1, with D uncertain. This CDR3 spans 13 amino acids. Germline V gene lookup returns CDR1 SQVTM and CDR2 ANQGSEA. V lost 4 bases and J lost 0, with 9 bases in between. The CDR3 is CSVAQQMNTEAFF. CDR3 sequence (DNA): TGCAGCGTTGCACAGCAAATGAACACTGAAGCTTTCTTT.

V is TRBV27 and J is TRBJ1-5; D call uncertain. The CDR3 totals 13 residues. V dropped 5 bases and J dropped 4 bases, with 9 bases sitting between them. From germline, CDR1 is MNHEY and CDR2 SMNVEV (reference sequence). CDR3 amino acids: CASSKNRNQPQHF. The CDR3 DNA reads TGTGCCAGCAGTAAAAACAGAAATCAGCCCCAGCATTTT.

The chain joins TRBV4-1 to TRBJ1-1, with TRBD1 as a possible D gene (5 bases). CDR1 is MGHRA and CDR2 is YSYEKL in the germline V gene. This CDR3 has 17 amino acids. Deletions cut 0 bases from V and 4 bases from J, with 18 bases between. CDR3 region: CASSQDSTRVGVTEAFF. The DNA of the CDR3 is TGCGCCAGCAGCCAAGATTCGACACGCGTAGGGGTCACTGAAGCTTTCTTT.

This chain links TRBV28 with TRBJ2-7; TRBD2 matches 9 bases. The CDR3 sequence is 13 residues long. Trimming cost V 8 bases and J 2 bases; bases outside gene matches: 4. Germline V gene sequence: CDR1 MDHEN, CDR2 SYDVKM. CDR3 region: CASELAGAYEQYF. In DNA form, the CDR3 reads TGTGCCAGCGAGTTAGCGGGAGCCTACGAGCAGTACTTC.

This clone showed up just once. CDR3 loop: CASSLTTVLRYEQYF. The CDR3 coding sequence is TGTGCCAGCAGTCTAACGACAGTGTTGAGATACGAGCAGTACTTC. V usage is TRBV27 and J usage is TRBJ2-7, with a tentative D call TRBD1 (5 bases). Germline CDR1 MNHEY, CDR2 SMNVEV (reference sequence). This CDR3 spans 15 amino acids. V was cut by 5 bases and J by 4 bases, with 18 bases left in between.

CDR3 amino acids: CATLTGGGYTF. The CDR3 DNA follows: TGTGCCACCCTGACAGGGGGAGGCTACACCTTC. The chain joins TRBV27 to TRBJ1-2; TRBD1 matches at 9 bases. CDR3 length: 11 residues. V lost 10 bases and J lost 8; bases outside the gene matches: 5. In germline, CDR1 is MNHEY, CDR2 SMNVEV (reference sequence).

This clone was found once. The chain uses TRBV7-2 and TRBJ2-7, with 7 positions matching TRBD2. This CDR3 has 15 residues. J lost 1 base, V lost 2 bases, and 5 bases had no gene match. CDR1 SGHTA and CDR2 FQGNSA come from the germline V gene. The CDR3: CASSLLSSGSYEQYF. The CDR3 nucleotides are TGTGCCAGCAGCTTATTGTCTAGCGGTTCCTACGAGCAGTACTTC.

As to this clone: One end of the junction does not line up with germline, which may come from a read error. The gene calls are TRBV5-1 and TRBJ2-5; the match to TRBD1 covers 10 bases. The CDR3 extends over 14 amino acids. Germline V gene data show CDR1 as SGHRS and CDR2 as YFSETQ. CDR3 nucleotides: TGCGCCAGCAGCAATTACGCGACAGGGGGCGTTTTGGACTTC. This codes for CASSNYATGGVLDF.

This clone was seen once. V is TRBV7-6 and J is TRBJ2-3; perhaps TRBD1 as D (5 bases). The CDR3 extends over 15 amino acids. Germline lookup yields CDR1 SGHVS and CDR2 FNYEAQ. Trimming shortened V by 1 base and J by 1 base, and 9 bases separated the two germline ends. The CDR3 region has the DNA TGTGCCAGCAGCTTAGAGGGGTCTGGCACAGATACGCAGTATTTT. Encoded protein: CASSLEGSGTDTQYF.

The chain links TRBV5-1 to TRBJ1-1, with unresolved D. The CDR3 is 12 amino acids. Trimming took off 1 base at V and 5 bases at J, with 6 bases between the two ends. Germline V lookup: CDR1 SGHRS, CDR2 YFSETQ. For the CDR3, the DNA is TGCGCCAGCAGCTTGACGAGGACTGAAGCTTTCTTT. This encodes CASSLTRTEAFF.

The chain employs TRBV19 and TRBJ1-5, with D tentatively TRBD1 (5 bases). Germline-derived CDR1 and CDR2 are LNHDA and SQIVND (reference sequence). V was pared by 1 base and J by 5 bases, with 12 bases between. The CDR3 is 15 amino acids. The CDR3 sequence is CASSIGSGGDQPQHF. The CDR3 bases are TGTGCCAGTAGTATAGGATCTGGGGGGGATCAGCCCCAGCATTTT. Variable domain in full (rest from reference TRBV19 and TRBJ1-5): DGGITQSPKYLFRKEGQNVTLSCEQNLNHDAMYWYRQDPGQGLRLIYYSQIVNDFQKGDIAEGYSVSREKKESFPLTVTSAQKNPTAFYLCASSIGSGGDQPQHFGDGTRLSIL.

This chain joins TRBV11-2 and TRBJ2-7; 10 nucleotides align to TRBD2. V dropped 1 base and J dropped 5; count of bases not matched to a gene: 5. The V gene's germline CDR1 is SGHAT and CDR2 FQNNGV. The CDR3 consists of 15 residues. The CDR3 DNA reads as TGTGCCAGCAGCTTAGGGGCTAGCGGGAGCCACGAGCAGTACTTC. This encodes CASSLGASGSHEQYF.

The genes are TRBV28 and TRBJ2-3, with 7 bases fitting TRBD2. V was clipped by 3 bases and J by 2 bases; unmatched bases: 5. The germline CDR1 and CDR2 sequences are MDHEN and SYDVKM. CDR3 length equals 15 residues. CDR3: CASSLERGNTDTQYF. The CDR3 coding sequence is TGTGCCAGCAGTTTGGAGCGGGGAAACACAGATACGCAGTATTTT.

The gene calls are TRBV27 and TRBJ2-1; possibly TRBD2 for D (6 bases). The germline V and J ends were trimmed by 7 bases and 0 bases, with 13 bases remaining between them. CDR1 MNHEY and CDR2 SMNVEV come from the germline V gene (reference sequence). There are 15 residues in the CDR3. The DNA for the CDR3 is TGTGCCAGCAATAGCGGAGGAAGCTCCTACAATGAGCAGTTCTTC. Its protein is CASNSGGSSYNEQFF.

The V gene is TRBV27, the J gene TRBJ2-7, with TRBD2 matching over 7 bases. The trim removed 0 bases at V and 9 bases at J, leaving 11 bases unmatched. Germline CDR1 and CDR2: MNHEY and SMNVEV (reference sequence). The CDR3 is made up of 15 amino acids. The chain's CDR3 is CASSLSGGGPLGQYF. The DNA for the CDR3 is TGTGCCAGCAGTTTATCCGGCGGGGGTCCCTTGGGGCAGTACTTC.

The CDR3 is CSVGQRLAGEGTQYF. The CDR3 region has the DNA TGCAGCGTTGGGCAGCGACTAGCGGGAGAGGGGACCCAGTACTTC. The genes are TRBV29-1 and TRBJ2-5; 12 nucleotides agree with TRBD2. Germline V CDR1 and CDR2: SQVTM, ANQGSEA. V lost 4 bases to trimming and J lost 7 bases; unmatched junction nucleotides: 10. There are 15 residues in the CDR3.

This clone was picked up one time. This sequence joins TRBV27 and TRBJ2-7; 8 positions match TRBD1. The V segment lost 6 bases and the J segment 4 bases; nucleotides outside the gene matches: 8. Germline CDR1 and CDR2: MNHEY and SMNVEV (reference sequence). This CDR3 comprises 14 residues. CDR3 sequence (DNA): TGTGCCAGCAGGGCAGCAGGGACAGGTTACGAGCAGTACTTC. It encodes CASRAAGTGYEQYF.